The rows below give T cell receptor beta chains drawn from one sample of a study of control samples from healthy donors and cancer patients. Sequenced by immunoSEQ multiplex PCR; TCRdb stores in-frame clones only, minus some. The sample has roughly 150,000 clones; over 85% are singletons. The sample taken for sequencing was blood. The receptors were sampled from a man aged 50-60 years in good health. Each CDR3 is given with its conserved first and last residue. The D gene is left open where the match is weak. Clone sizes are given selectively: once, few, many, or a class where the clone is expanded.

cdr3_nt,cdr3_aa,d_call,j_call,v_call,cdr3_length,clone_size
TGTGCCAGCAGCTTAGACGGGACTAGCCCCGCCTACAATGAGCAGTTCTTC,CASSLDGTSPAYNEQFF,TRBD2,TRBJ2-1,TRBV11-3,17,NA
TGCAGCGTTGCGGCGGGGGTGGAGCAGTACTTC,CSVAAGVEQYF,TRBD2,TRBJ2-7,TRBV29-1,11,NA
TGCGCCAGCAGCCGCCAAGTCTTAACGGAAAGAAGCACAGATACGCAGTATTTT,CASSRQVLTERSTDTQYF,NA,TRBJ2-3,TRBV4-1,18,NA
TGTGCCAGCAGTCGCCAAGAGACCCAGTACTTC,CASSRQETQYF,NA,TRBJ2-5,TRBV2,11,NA
TGTGCCAGCTCCGGGACGACTAGCTCTGGAAACACCATATATTTT,CASSGTTSSGNTIYF,NA,TRBJ1-3,TRBV2,15,NA
TGTGCCAGCAGGGATCTCCACAATGAGCAGTTCTTC,CASRDLHNEQFF,NA,TRBJ2-1,TRBV6-4,12,NA
TGCAGCGTGGGGGACAGTTTCGACGGCTACACCTTC,CSVGDSFDGYTF,TRBD1,TRBJ1-2,TRBV29-1,12,NA
TGTGCCAGCAGCCAAGAGTCCAGGGGGCGCGGCTACACCTTC,CASSQESRGRGYTF,TRBD1,TRBJ1-2,TRBV3-1/TRBV3-2,14,NA
TGCAGCGTCCCCGGGACAGGGGGTCTTAATGCGGGGGCTAATGAGCAGTTCTTC,CSVPGTGGLNAGANEQFF,TRBD1,TRBJ2-1,TRBV29-1,18,NA
TGTGCCTGGGACAGGGGGCAAACCTACGAGCAGTACTTC,CAWDRGQTYEQYF,TRBD1,TRBJ2-7,TRBV30,13,NA
TGTGCCAGCAGCCCGGGAGCCCCGGTAAATGAGCAGTTCTTC,CASSPGAPVNEQFF,NA,TRBJ2-1,TRBV3-1/TRBV3-2,14,NA
TGTGCCAGCAGCCCCCCGGCGAGGCCAGCGACCCAGTACTTC,CASSPPARPATQYF,NA,TRBJ2-5,TRBV28,14,once
TGTGCCAGCAGGGAATGGGGGAACGATCAGCCCCAGCATTTT,CASREWGNDQPQHF,NA,TRBJ1-5,TRBV25-1,14,NA
TGTGCCAGCAGCCAACGCGGGGACAGGGGGAAGCCCCAGCATTTT,CASSQRGDRGKPQHF,TRBD1,TRBJ1-5,TRBV3-1/TRBV3-2,15,NA
TGTGCCAGCAGACGAAGCGGGAACACAGATACGCAGTATTTT,CASRRSGNTDTQYF,TRBD2,TRBJ2-3,TRBV19,14,NA
TGTGCCAGCAGCCCTATTGACAGGCCTCCTAACTATGGCTACACCTTC,CASSPIDRPPNYGYTF,NA,TRBJ1-2,TRBV5-4,16,NA
TGCAGCGTCATAGCGCGGAGCTCCTACAATGAGCAGTTCTTC,CSVIARSSYNEQFF,NA,TRBJ2-1,TRBV29-1,14,NA
TGTGCCAGCAGCCGAGGACAGGTGGGAAACACCATATATTTT,CASSRGQVGNTIYF,TRBD1,TRBJ1-3,TRBV5-4,14,NA
TGTGCCAGCAGGGGACAGGCCTCGGAGGGCTACACCTTC,CASRGQASEGYTF,TRBD1,TRBJ1-2,TRBV7-2,13,NA
TGTGCCAGCAGGTTACTAACCACCTACGAGCAGTACTTC,CASRLLTTYEQYF,NA,TRBJ2-7,TRBV11-2,13,NA
TGTGCCAGCAGTTTATCCGGGGCGGGAAACACCATATATTTT,CASSLSGAGNTIYF,NA,TRBJ1-3,TRBV28,14,NA
TGTGCCAGCAGCTTGGTCCCTAGCGGGACCACTAGCTACGAGCAGTACTTC,CASSLVPSGTTSYEQYF,TRBD2,TRBJ2-7,TRBV7-2,17,once